This T cell receptor beta chain comes out of a study of T cells in Graves' hyperthyroidism and ophthalmopathy (dated by TCRdb to between 2019 and 2020). In the study overall: Peripheral blood was sampled at the time of initial diagnosis, prior to any treatment. To identify TCR V-J signatures that set the groups apart, the researchers used a discovery cohort of 100 or so patients, made up of 43 with Graves' ophthalmopathy and 57 with stable Graves' hyperthyroidism. Prospective prediction of ophthalmopathy was tested in an independent validation cohort consisting of some 20 hyperthyroidism patients and more than 15 patients who later progressed to ophthalmopathy. The approximately 95 discovery patients were divided at random into training and test sets in a 7:3 ratio. Thyroid tissue and blood T-cell repertoires from six or seven Graves' hyperthyroidism patients were also compared in the study. Once sampling was done, hyperthyroidism patients were given methimazole at a starting dose of 30 mg daily, whereas ophthalmopathy patients were given high-dose intravenous methylprednisolone. The paper reports TCR Vbeta CDR3 sequencing of roughly 140 peripheral blood samples: around 45 ophthalmopathy, fewer than 80 hyperthyroidism and 17 progressor patients. Summary of the overall study and its limitations: In validation, the model predicted progression to ophthalmopathy a median of around 6.5 months before onset, with over 60% sensitivity and almost 75% specificity. A model built on a 13 V-J signature distinguished ophthalmopathy from stable hyperthyroidism, reaching 85% to 90% sensitivity and around 81% specificity in cross-validation and 80%/75% in testing. Most expanded thyroid clonotypes (frequency above 0.001) were also detected in blood, a finding suggesting that blood repertoires may reflect thyroid immune responses. Sample size was not statistically predetermined, and blinding of investigators to group allocation was not performed.

The hyperthyroidism patients were between 18 and 65 years old and newly diagnosed, with a disease duration of less than 2 months. The study excluded patients with uncontrolled infections, other autoimmune diseases, pregnancy or lactation. Diagnoses were based on clinical symptoms, serum thyroxine and TRAb, thyroid ultrasound and orbital computed tomography. Blood from progressor patients was drawn when they were first diagnosed with hyperthyroidism, before any ophthalmopathy symptoms appeared. Ficoll-Paque density gradient centrifugation was used to isolate PBMCs from approximately 10 ml of fresh peripheral blood. Progressor patients were first diagnosed with Graves' hyperthyroidism and then developed ophthalmopathy during follow-up. Trizol reagent was used to extract total RNA, and RNA quality was then checked on an Agilent 2100 Bioanalyzer. V is reduced by 1 base and J by 0 bases, leaving a spacing of 7 bases between them. The germline V gene supplies CDR1 SGHRS and CDR2 YFSETQ. There are 14 amino acids in the CDR3, from cysteine to phenylalanine inclusive. The DNA shown is the 42-base CDR3, in frame from base 1.

This clonotype was seen many times. This receptor's antigen is unknown. No base quality information exists; no much larger clone differs at one position. TCR beta CDR3 regions were amplified from RNA transcripts. The first round of RT-PCR for the TCR CDR3 was performed with the HTBI primer set and the Qiagen OneStep RT-PCR kit. Libraries were constructed in a second round of multiplex PCR, after which size selection and purification were carried out. Sequencing of the libraries was done on an Illumina HiSeq2000 using paired-end 100 bp reads. The study's own analysis went as follows. SOAPnuke was used to process the raw data, throwing out any read that contained adapters or uncalled bases, had a mean Phred below 15, or lacked an exact constant-primer or identifier match. High-quality paired reads were merged with COPE v1.2.5, and unique nucleotide sequences were defined as clonotypes. Clonotypes were aligned to IMGT TRBV, TRBD and TRBJ reference segments using MiTCR v1.1. The analysis included only V-J combinations with a frequency above 0.0001, which together covered roughly 99% of the repertoires. A TCS score was defined as the ratio between F50 (clonal expansion) and ExV (chaos), using BLOSUM62-based TCRdist between CDR3 peptides within each V-J. Welch's t-statistics and random forest reduced just over 500 V-J features to roughly 13, which were used in a naive Bayes classifier (R e1071). TCRdb reworked the public reads: Q25 trimming with fastp, MiXCR clone assembly, productive beta chains retained. Every CDR3 protein is listed once, alongside the most common genes and DNA of its rows. TCRdb's processing, not the study's, gives the V and J calls here. In all, the sample holds roughly 380,000 distinct CDR3 sequences, and approximately 13% of those were seen once. The leading ten clones occupy less than 25% of the sample.

The sequenced sample was blood. This receptor was taken from a man aged 30 to 45 with Graves' hyperthyroidism that later progressed to Graves' ophthalmopathy. The chain links TRBV5-1 with TRBJ1-2; the D gene is unclear. The nucleotide sequence reads as follows: TGCGCCAGCAGCTTGACAGATACTAACTATGGCTACACCTTC. This translates into CASSLTDTNYGYTF.